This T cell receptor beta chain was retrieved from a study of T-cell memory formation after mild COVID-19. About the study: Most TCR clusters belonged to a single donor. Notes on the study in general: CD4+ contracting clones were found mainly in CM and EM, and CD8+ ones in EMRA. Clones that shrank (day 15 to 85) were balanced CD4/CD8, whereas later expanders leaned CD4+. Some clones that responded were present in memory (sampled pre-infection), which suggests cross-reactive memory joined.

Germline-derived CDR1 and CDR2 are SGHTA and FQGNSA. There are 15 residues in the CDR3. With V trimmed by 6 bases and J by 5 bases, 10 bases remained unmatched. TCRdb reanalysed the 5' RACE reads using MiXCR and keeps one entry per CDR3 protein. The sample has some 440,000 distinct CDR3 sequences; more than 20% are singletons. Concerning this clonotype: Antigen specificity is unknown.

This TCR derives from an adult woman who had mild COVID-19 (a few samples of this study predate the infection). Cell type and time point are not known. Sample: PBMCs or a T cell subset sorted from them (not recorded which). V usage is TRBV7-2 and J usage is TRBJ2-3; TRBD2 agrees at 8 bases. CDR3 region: CASSAPGLVIDTQYF. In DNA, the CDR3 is TGTGCCAGCAGTGCGCCGGGACTAGTTATAGATACGCAGTATTTT.